This T cell receptor (beta chain) was captured in a study of graft-versus-host responses after intestinal transplantation (dated by TCRdb to about 2021). In the study overall: Recipients received multivisceral, liver-intestinal, or isolated intestinal transplants. Anti-thymocyte globulin induction was given to all recipients, followed by maintenance tacrolimus and steroids for approximately three years. Bulk TCR-beta CDR3 sequencing was used to track graft-versus-host and host-versus-graft alloreactive T cell clones in the graft, circulation and bone marrow after intestinal transplantation. Alloreactive clones were identified by sequencing pre-transplant mixed lymphocyte reaction products and comparing them with unstimulated pre-transplant donor and recipient T cells. Of the 20 to 30 intestinal transplant recipients enrolled in the cohort, one of whom was a retransplant, 3 patients without pretransplant specimens were excluded. A peak of at least 4% donor T cells among recipient peripheral blood mononuclear cells was the definition used for donor T cell macrochimerism. Instead of going to the commercial service, samples from a few later patients were sequenced in-house on an Illumina MiSeq and processed with MiXCR. On the study overall, not on this receptor specifically: Early after transplant, declines in HvG clones were associated with peak levels of circulating GvH clones. The conclusions were limited by the relatively low number and heterogeneity of the intestinal transplant patients. In the allografts of patients with donor T cell macrochimerism, GvH to HvG T cell clonal ratios were high. GvH clones turned up in recipient bone marrow, with some appearing earlier in ileal mucosa or blood, a pattern consistent with an intestinal mucosal origin.

This clone was observed a few times. No antigen is known for it. The record has no base qualities; no much larger clone is one base away. The germline V gene supplies CDR1 MNHNS and CDR2 SASEGT. Trimming removed 11 bases from V and 3 bases from J, leaving 10 bases between the germline ends. Taken from cysteine to phenylalanine, the CDR3 has 11 residues. Only CDR3 DNA is held: 33 bases, read in frame from base 1. Blood samples were collected up to 4 times in the first month after transplant and then at least monthly when available. Library preparation was by the immunoSEQ multiplex PCR assay. High-throughput TCR-beta CDR3 sequencing of genomic DNA from most patients was performed by Adaptive Biotechnologies. On the study's bioinformatics: TCR sequencing data were retrieved from Adaptive's ImmunoSEQ software for 15 to 20 patients, whereas a few other patients were processed with MiXCR and VDJtools. CDR3 nucleotide sequences shared between donor and recipient were removed because the origin of such sequences could not be assigned. To be classed as alloreactive, a clone needed at least 2-fold expansion over unstimulated cells and a minimum CFSE-low frequency of 0.002% (template counts) or 0.001% (read counts). Clones were considered mappable if detected in sequenced pre-transplant spleen, lymph node, or MLR CFSE-low populations of the donor or recipient. Cumulative frequency of alloreactive clones was calculated as a percentage of all sequences weighted by copy number. The immuneACCESS repertoire file appears here via TCRdb, limited to in-frame rearrangements. These files lack a portion of the clones; in checked studies, under half of the deficit traces to unresolved V genes, and the cause of the others is not known. V and J calls plus clone size are reproduced from that table; the DNA served to infer D and trimming. The sample contains around 37,000 clones, about four fifths of them found a single time. The top ten clonotypes cover approximately 3.7% of the sample.

The receptor was derived from a human patient who received an intestinal transplant, so some T cells may come from the graft donor. The input for sequencing was PBMCs, taken about 1,000 days after transplant. The rearrangement joined TRBV6-1 to TRBJ1-1; the D gene cannot be resolved reliably. Here the CDR3 is given as CAHGTYTEAFF. The DNA sequence follows: TGTGCCCACGGCACTTACACTGAAGCTTTCTTT.